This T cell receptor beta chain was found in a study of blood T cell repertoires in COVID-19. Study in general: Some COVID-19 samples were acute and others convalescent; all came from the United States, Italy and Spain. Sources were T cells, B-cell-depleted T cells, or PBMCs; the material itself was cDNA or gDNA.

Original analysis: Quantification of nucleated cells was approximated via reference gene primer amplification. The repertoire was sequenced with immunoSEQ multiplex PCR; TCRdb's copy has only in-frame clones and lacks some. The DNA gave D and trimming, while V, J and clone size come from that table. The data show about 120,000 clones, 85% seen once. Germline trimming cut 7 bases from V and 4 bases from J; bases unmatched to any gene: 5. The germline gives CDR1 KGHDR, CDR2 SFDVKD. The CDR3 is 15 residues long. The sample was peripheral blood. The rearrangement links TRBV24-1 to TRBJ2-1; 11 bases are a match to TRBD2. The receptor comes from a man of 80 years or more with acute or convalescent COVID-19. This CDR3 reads CATRSTSGRYNEQFF. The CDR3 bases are TGTGCCACCAGAAGTACTAGCGGGAGATACAATGAGCAGTTCTTC.